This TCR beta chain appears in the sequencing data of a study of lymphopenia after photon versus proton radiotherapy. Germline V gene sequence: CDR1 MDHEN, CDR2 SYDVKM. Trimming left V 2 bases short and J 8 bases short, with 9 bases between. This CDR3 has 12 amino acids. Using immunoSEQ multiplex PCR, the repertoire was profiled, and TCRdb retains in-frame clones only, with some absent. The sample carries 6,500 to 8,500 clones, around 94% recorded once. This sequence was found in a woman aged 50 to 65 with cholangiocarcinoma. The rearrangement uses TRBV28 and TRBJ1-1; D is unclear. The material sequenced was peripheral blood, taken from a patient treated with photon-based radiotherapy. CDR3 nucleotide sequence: TGTGCCAGCAGTTTACGGGAAAGGGAAGCTTTCTTT. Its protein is CASSLREREAFF.